What follows describes a single T cell receptor beta chain. Antigen specificity is unknown. Being one base from a much bigger clone, this may be a read error. Using a J-beta primer mix together with a sample-barcoded 5' primer, a second PCR was run for roughly 7 to 12 cycles. Every cDNA was tagged by a template-switch adaptor with 12 random nucleotides. TCRdb re-called the 5' RACE reads through MiXCR, storing one row per CDR3 protein. The table lists hundreds of thousands of distinct CDR3 sequences, approximately 30% of them singletons. This entry comes from a study of blood T cells in healthy people across ages. The CDR3 is 13 amino acids. The V and J ends lost 2 bases and 7 bases respectively, with 11 bases between them. Germline CDR1 SNHLY, CDR2 FYNNEI. Study-wide points: Long-lived and aged donors differed, with more naive CD4+ cells and higher diversity in the long-lived. Researchers deemed the diversity estimates from one million T cells underestimates. Per million T cells, TCR beta diversity dropped about linearly as age rose.

Sequenced input: blood. The TCR comes from a woman of 80 years or more in good health. The chain is built from TRBV2 and TRBJ1-2; D perhaps matches TRBD1 (5 bases). This CDR3 is CASSERQIRGYTF. The CDR3 bases are TGTGCCAGCAGTGAAAGACAGATTCGTGGCTACACCTTC.